What follows are 10 T cell receptor beta chains derived from one specimen sequenced in a study of identical twins. A single record per CDR3 protein comes from TCRdb applying MiXCR to the 5' RACE reads. The sample has 350,000 to 450,000 distinct CDR3 sequences; about a fifth are singletons. Input material: naive T cells sorted from blood. Receptors originate from a man between 50 and 59 years old in good health.

This rearrangement joins TRBV27 to TRBJ2-1; 9 nucleotides match TRBD2. This CDR3 comprises 15 residues. Germline CDR1 reads MNHEY; CDR2 reads SMNVEV (reference sequence). Germline trimming cut 3 bases from V and 5 bases from J; bases unmatched to any gene: 5. The CDR3 here is CASSFFSGSHNEQFF. CDR3 bases: TGTGCCAGCAGTTTTTTTAGCGGGAGCCACAATGAGCAGTTCTTC.

This clonotype has a handful of counts. The chain recombines TRBV20-1 with TRBJ2-5; no firm D call. This CDR3 comprises 13 residues. Germline CDR1 reads DFQATT; CDR2 reads SNEGSKA (reference sequence). V was shortened by 1 base and J by 4 bases, with 10 bases between the two germline ends. The CDR3 reads CSARAPAGETQYF. CDR3 DNA: TGCAGTGCTAGAGCCCCAGCCGGAGAGACCCAGTACTTC.

This clonotype came up many times. The chain joins TRBV6-5 to TRBJ2-5; D remains ambiguous. Trimming took off 1 base at V and 5 bases at J, with 8 bases between the two ends. The CDR3 runs to 13 residues. CDR1 and CDR2 (germline): MNHEY, SVGAGI. Here the CDR3 DNA reads TGTGCCAGCAGTTACTGGGGTGGGGAGACCCAGTACTTC. Amino acid sequence: CASSYWGGETQYF.

This clonotype was detected only a few times. This chain uses TRBV15 with TRBJ2-1; D might be TRBD1 (5 bases). This CDR3 is 15 amino acids long. Germline values: CDR1 LNHNV, CDR2 YYDKDF (reference sequence). The germline V and J ends were trimmed by 5 bases and 0 bases, with 11 bases remaining between them. CDR3 in amino acids: CATSLDSSSYNEQFF. CDR3 bases: TGTGCCACCAGCCTAGACAGCAGCTCCTACAATGAGCAGTTCTTC.

At least ten counts were recorded for this clonotype. The chain has TRBV11-2 and TRBJ2-5; 7 nucleotides align to TRBD2. The CDR3 is made up of 18 amino acids. Trimming took 5 bases from V and 4 from J; bases not matched to a gene: 19. Germline V gene sequence: CDR1 SGHAT, CDR2 FQNNGV. In DNA, the CDR3 is TGTGCCAGCAGCCCCTACGTTAGGGTCGGGGAGGGCACAGAGACCCAGTACTTC. Translating it yields CASSPYVRVGEGTETQYF. The full variable domain, its missing parts supplied by reference TRBV11-2 and TRBJ2-5, is EAGVAQSPRYKIIEKRQSVAFWCNPISGHATLYWYQQILGQGPKLLIQFQNNGVVDDSQLPKDRFSAERLKGVDSTLKIQPAKLEDSAVYLCASSPYVRVGEGTETQYFGPGTRLLVL.

This clonotype was observed once. The CDR3 sequence is CASGPGTSKETQYF. DNA for the CDR3: TGCGCCAGCGGGCCCGGGACGAGCAAAGAGACCCAGTACTTC. J is TRBJ2-5 and V is TRBV5-1, with D perhaps given as TRBD1 or TRBD2 (5 bases each). The CDR3 is 14 amino acids. CDR1 SGHRS and CDR2 YFSETQ come from the germline V gene. Trimming took 7 bases from V and 3 from J, leaving 16 bases between them.

This chain connects TRBV6-1 to TRBJ1-1; D gene uncertain. Trimming took 6 bases from V and 6 from J, leaving 8 bases between them. This CDR3 is built from 11 residues. Germline CDR1 MNHNS, CDR2 SASEGT. Here the CDR3 DNA reads TGTGCCAGCAGACTCAGCGCTGAAGCTTTCTTT. This encodes CASRLSAEAFF.

This clonotype has a count of ten or more. The J gene is TRBJ1-2, the V gene TRBV20-1; D might be TRBD1 (5 bases). Trimming removed 6 bases at V and 8 bases at J, with 19 bases between. Germline values: CDR1 DFQATT, CDR2 SNEGSKA (reference sequence). The CDR3 contains 13 residues. CDR3 sequence (DNA): TGCAGTGCAACCGGGACCTCCTTCTTAGGCTACACCTTC. Translating it yields CSATGTSFLGYTF.

This clonotype was seen a handful of times. The V and J genes are TRBV5-1 and TRBJ2-1; D may be TRBD2 (5 bases). V was shortened by 3 bases and J by 8 bases, with 12 bases between the two germline ends. CDR3 length: 13 residues. CDR1 is SGHRS and CDR2 is YFSETQ in the germline V gene. Here the CDR3 reads CASSWGATDEQFF. CDR3 in DNA: TGCGCCAGCAGCTGGGGAGCCACGGATGAGCAGTTCTTC. Drawing the rest from reference TRBV5-1 and TRBJ2-1, the complete variable domain is KAGVTQTPRYLIKTRGQQVTLSCSPISGHRSVSWYQQTPGQGLQFLFEYFSETQRNKGNFPGRFSGRQFSNSRSEMNVSTLELGDSALYLCASSWGATDEQFFGPGTRLTVL.

V and J are TRBV5-1 and TRBJ1-5, with D unresolved. This CDR3 is built from 13 residues. Germline V gives CDR1 SGHRS, CDR2 YFSETQ. Trimming took 5 bases from V and 3 from J, leaving 9 bases between them. The DNA for the CDR3 is TGCGCCAGCAGATTGACAAACAATCAGCCCCAGCATTTT. Its protein is CASRLTNNQPQHF.